The 20 T cell receptor beta chains given below trace back to one sample, sequenced in a study of cytomegalovirus exposure and HLA in healthy donors (TCRdb year 2017). The library relied on the immunoSEQ multiplex PCR assay. The multiplex PCR relied on a mix of 60 forward primers for TCR Vbeta segments and 13 reverse primers for TCR Jbeta segments. Not all clones reach the TCRdb copy of this immuneACCESS table, which keeps in-frame sequences only. Checked studies attribute under half of the gap to unresolved V genes and leave the rest unexplained. This sample lists about 140,000 clones; around 78% were detected once. 2% to 3% of the sample belongs to the ten largest clones. Sequencing was done on a sample of PBMCs. The receptors come from a woman aged 18-35 years in good health and CMV-seropositive.

This chain joins TRBV19 and TRBJ1-5; D call uncertain. The germline V gene encodes CDR1 LNHDA and CDR2 SQIVND (reference sequence). The CDR3 length is 12 residues. Trimming shortened V by 4 bases and J by 4 bases, and 5 bases separated the two germline ends. The CDR3 nucleotides are TGTGCCAGTAGTACCTTGAATCAGCCCCAGCATTTT. It is translated as CASSTLNQPQHF.

The chain recombines TRBV5-1 with TRBJ2-3, with 10 bases matching TRBD2. This CDR3 region has 17 residues. CDR1 is SGHRS, CDR2 YFSETQ, per germline. The V and J ends lost 3 bases and 4 bases, in that order; junction bases with no gene match: 11. The CDR3 DNA reads TGCGCCAGCAGCTCCCACCCAGCGGGGGGGGCAGCAGATACGCAGTATTTT. Amino acid sequence: CASSSHPAGGAADTQYF.

This clone was detected once. CDR3 nucleotide sequence: TGTGCCAGTAGTCCTCGAACTAGCGGGACCTATGGCTACACCTTC. Translation: CASSPRTSGTYGYTF. The rearrangement uses TRBV19 and TRBJ1-2; D is possibly TRBD1 (5 bases). Trimming removed 5 bases at V and 4 bases at J, with 17 bases between. In germline, CDR1 is LNHDA, CDR2 SQIVND (reference sequence). The CDR3 runs to 15 residues.

This clone was recorded a few times. This rearrangement joins TRBV5-4 to TRBJ2-5; 14 bases agree with TRBD2. The germline gives CDR1 SGHNT, CDR2 YYREEE (reference sequence). This CDR3 region has 18 residues. V was clipped by 3 bases and J by 0 bases; unmatched bases: 7. The chain's CDR3 is CASSSGLAGARDQETQYF. The CDR3 nucleotides read TGTGCCAGCAGCTCGGGACTAGCGGGGGCGAGGGACCAAGAGACCCAGTACTTC.

This clone came up a few times. This chain's CDR3 is CASSPESGSPLSGANVLTF. DNA of the CDR3: TGTGCCAGCTCACCTGAGTCCGGGTCCCCCCTCTCTGGGGCCAACGTCCTGACTTTC. V usage is TRBV18 and J usage is TRBJ2-6; D is undetermined. CDR3 length equals 19 residues. The V end lost 3 bases, the J end lost 0 bases, and 18 bases lay between the germline ends. Looked up from germline, CDR1 is KGHSH and CDR2 is LQKENI.

The V and J genes are TRBV2 and TRBJ1-2; D is undetermined. In germline, CDR1 is SNHLY, CDR2 FYNNEI. V lost 6 bases, J lost 2 bases, and 7 bases lay in between. CDR3 length: 12 residues. The DNA for the CDR3 is TGTGCCAGCAGCCCAGCGAACTATGGCTACACCTTC. Translated, it gives CASSPANYGYTF.

In nucleotides, the CDR3 is TGTGCCAGCGTTGCTAGCGGGGGGGTAGACAATGAGCAGTTCTTC. Translated, it gives CASVASGGVDNEQFF. The chain is built from TRBV2 and TRBJ2-1; the match to TRBD2 covers 12 bases. The CDR3 totals 15 residues. Looked up from germline, CDR1 is SNHLY and CDR2 is FYNNEI. Losses at the gene ends were 8 bases for V and 5 bases for J; bases not matched to a gene: 7.

This chain connects TRBV6-5 to TRBJ1-3; D gene uncertain. CDR1 is MNHEY and CDR2 is SVGAGI in the germline V gene. This CDR3 has 15 residues. Trimming shortened V by 6 bases and J by 0 bases, and 12 bases separated the two germline ends. CDR3 sequence (DNA): TGTGCCAGCAGCCCCAGGATTCTCTCTGGAAACACCATATATTTT. Amino acids: CASSPRILSGNTIYF.

The chain carries TRBV5-6 and TRBJ1-5; D might be TRBD1 (6 bases). V lost 4 bases and J lost 2, with 10 bases in between. The CDR3 totals 14 residues. Germline-derived CDR1 and CDR2 are SGHDT and YYEEEE. CDR3 DNA sequence: TGTGCCAGCAGCCCAGGACAGCGCAATCAGCCCCAGCATTTT. Residues: CASSPGQRNQPQHF.

This clone appeared once. The V gene is TRBV6-5, the J gene TRBJ2-1; 11 bases are a match to TRBD2. V lost 6 bases to trimming and J lost 7 bases; unmatched junction nucleotides: 8. The V gene's germline CDR1 is MNHEY and CDR2 SVGAGI. The CDR3 loop spans 15 amino acids. For the CDR3, the DNA is TGTGCCAGCAGCTGGCTAGCGGGGGGTAAGAATGAGCAGTTCTTC. Translation: CASSWLAGGKNEQFF.

The rearrangement links TRBV28 to TRBJ2-1, with unresolved D. V dropped 6 bases and J dropped 9 bases, with 12 bases sitting between them. This CDR3 has 12 amino acids. The germline V gene encodes CDR1 MDHEN and CDR2 SYDVKM. This CDR3 is CASSEKWAEQFF. In nucleotides, the CDR3 is TGTGCCAGCAGCGAGAAGTGGGCTGAGCAGTTCTTC.

The V gene is TRBV11-2, the J gene TRBJ2-7; 8 bases map to TRBD1. The V gene's germline CDR1 is SGHAT and CDR2 FQNNGV. This CDR3 has 17 amino acids. With 0 bases clipped from V and 1 base from J, the junction kept 8 bases outside the gene matches. The CDR3 coding sequence is TGTGCCAGCAGCTTAGATTTGTCGGGACAGGCATCCTACGAGCAGTACTTC. Translating it yields CASSLDLSGQASYEQYF.

The chain recombines TRBV19 with TRBJ2-2, with 12 nucleotides matching TRBD2. V was clipped by 2 bases and J by 7 bases; unmatched bases: 5. CDR3 length equals 16 residues. CDR1 and CDR2 (germline): LNHDA, SQIVND (reference sequence). The CDR3 reads CASSILAGGTDGELFF. The CDR3 coding sequence is TGTGCCAGTAGTATACTAGCGGGGGGGACGGACGGGGAGCTGTTTTTT.

The chain has TRBV7-8 and TRBJ1-2; TRBD1 aligns across 9 bases. This CDR3 is built from 14 residues. Germline trimming cut 5 bases from V and 4 bases from J; bases unmatched to any gene: 5. Germline V CDR1 and CDR2: SGHVS, FQNEAQ. The CDR3 spells CASSTTDRGYGYTF. The CDR3 DNA reads TGTGCCAGCAGCACGACGGACAGGGGCTATGGCTACACCTTC.

The chain employs TRBV6-1 and TRBJ2-5; 8 bases fit TRBD1. The J call could be wrong; TRBJ2-7 is a better fit for the DNA end. This CDR3 is 14 amino acids long. The V gene's germline CDR1 is MNHNS and CDR2 SASEGT. For the CDR3, the DNA is TGTGCCAGCAGGGACAGGGCGAGCTCCTACGAGCAGTACTTC. Its protein product is CASRDRASSYEQYF.

This clone was observed a few times. This sequence joins TRBV29-1 and TRBJ1-2; a weak D match, TRBD1 (6 bases). Trimming stripped 3 bases from V and 2 bases from J, with 16 bases between. Germline loops: CDR1 SQVTM, CDR2 ANQGSEA. This CDR3 is built from 15 residues. The CDR3 here is CSVDRGGQVNYGYTF. The CDR3 DNA follows: TGCAGCGTTGATCGGGGGGGGCAGGTAAACTATGGCTACACCTTC.

A few counts support this clone. The chain joins TRBV6-1 to TRBJ1-1; TRBD1 matches 9 bases. The V gene's germline CDR1 is MNHNS and CDR2 SASEGT. The CDR3 runs 14 residues. J gave up 5 bases and V 3 bases, and 4 bases lay outside the gene matches. CDR3 loop: CASSEGQGPTEAFF. The CDR3 DNA reads as TGTGCCAGCAGTGAGGGACAGGGCCCTACTGAAGCTTTCTTT.

The J gene is TRBJ2-3, the V gene TRBV18; the match to TRBD2 covers 7 bases. This CDR3 is built from 15 residues. Trimming at V came to 6 bases and at J to 5 bases, leaving 11 bases not matched to a gene. Germline values: CDR1 KGHSH, CDR2 LQKENI. The CDR3 DNA sequence: TGTGCCAGCTCGCCGGGACTTCAGCGGGGAGATACGCAGTATTTT. Its protein is CASSPGLQRGDTQYF. Using reference TRBV18 and TRBJ2-3 for the parts outside the CDR3, the full variable domain is NAGVMQNPRHLVRRRGQEARLRCSPMKGHSHVYWYRQLPEEGLKFMVYLQKENIIDESGMPKERFSAEFPKEGPSILRIQQVVRGDSAAYFCASSPGLQRGDTQYFGPGTRLTVL.

This chain joins TRBV6-1 and TRBJ2-7, with unresolved D. Germline CDR1 MNHNS, CDR2 SASEGT. This CDR3 has 13 residues. The V and J ends lost 2 bases and 1 base respectively, with 6 bases between them. The CDR3 here is CASSEPTSYEQYF. CDR3 nucleotide sequence: TGTGCCAGCAGTGAACCCACTTCCTACGAGCAGTACTTC.

The CDR3 spells CASSQDSAGGTDTQYF. The CDR3 coding sequence is TGCGCCAGCAGCCAAGATTCAGCGGGGGGCACAGATACGCAGTATTTT. This chain connects TRBV4-1 to TRBJ2-3; 8 bases are a match to TRBD2. The germline gives CDR1 MGHRA, CDR2 YSYEKL. After removal of 0 bases from V and 1 base from J, the junction contained 3 bases not matched to a gene. The length of the CDR3 is 16 residues.